This T cell receptor beta chain was sequenced during a study of human T cells and chemical hapten exposure. The wider study: There were weekly diphenylcyclopropenone doses to the scalp for patients throughout the roughly 24-week study. Study-level points and caveats: Expanded TCRs created a significantly greater count of big CDR3 similarity clusters than controls did.

Worth noting for this clonotype: Antigen unknown.

The CDR3 has 15 amino acids. Germline V gives CDR1 KGHSH, CDR2 LQKENI. The V segment lost 6 bases and the J segment 4 bases; nucleotides outside the gene matches: 9. Time point meaning: patch test 2, 6 weeks after DPC sensitization. The treatment: therapeutic diphenylcyclopropenone sensitization with weekly scalp DPC. TCRdb independently ran MiXCR on the RACE reads; one entry per CDR3 protein. The sample has about 140,000 distinct CDR3 sequences, 12% seen once. Specimen: whole blood, collected in connection with sensitization to the hapten diphenylcyclopropenone (DPC). This sequence joins TRBV18 and TRBJ1-5, with 7 bases that match TRBD1. The TCR was taken from a woman aged 45 to 65 with alopecia areata. Some clones in this sample may be carry-over from other donors' samples. Here the CDR3 reads CASSSGGGANQPQHF. The CDR3 DNA reads as TGTGCCAGCTCCTCAGGGGGAGGGGCAAATCAGCCCCAGCATTTT.